This T cell receptor beta chain is drawn from a study of tumor-infiltrating lymphocytes in primary liver carcinoma (dated 2017 in TCRdb). Concerning the study at large: Between November 2015 and early 2016, about five patients in China with histopathologically diagnosed primary liver carcinoma had their tumors surgically resected. Of the five patients, three men and two women aged 30 to 69 years, four had hepatocellular carcinoma and one had combined HCC and intrahepatic cholangiocarcinoma. Tumors of the five patients were stage T1-T3 N0M0 with maximum diameters of roughly 4 to 11 cm. Roughly 3.5 to 7.5 million productive TCRbeta reads were obtained per sample, and no significant difference in read depth was found between tissue types. For each liver tumor, the study sampled five regions along with adjacent normal tissue and blood, and applied TCRbeta repertoire sequencing, expression microarrays and whole-exome sequencing. A total of around 35 specimens from 5 patients, comprising 25 or so tumor regions, 5 adjacent noncancerous liver tissues and 5 peripheral blood samples, were covered by TCRbeta repertoire sequencing. Reproducibility between technical replicate repertoires was high, with correlation coefficients above 0.95 and mean shared-clone rates roughly 0.91.

At least ten counts were recorded for this clonotype. The target of this receptor is not known. One base away there is no much larger clone; base qualities are not given. RNA from unsorted whole blood was extracted with TRIzol reagent, and germline DNA was obtained with the DNeasy Blood & Tissue kit. Patients had chronic HBV infection and were treatment-naive at sampling. Around 3.9 milliliters of peripheral blood were collected into K2EDTA tubes before surgery. Paper-wide results and their limitations: Compared with blood, tumors had a significantly larger share of the repertoire taken up by the top 250 clones (p = 0.039). The study included only a few patients, and the authors note findings should be validated in a larger study. Comparison of CD4+ and CD8+ T cell repertoires was precluded by the use of bulk unsorted samples. Because sequencing covered only the TCR beta chain and unpaired alpha chains were not captured, true repertoire diversity is likely underestimated. Consistent with antigen-driven expansion, pairs of tumor regions showed higher repertoire overlap (mean roughly 36%) than either tumor-adjacent pairs (about 17%) or tumor-blood pairs (roughly 14%).

Starting from about 500 ng total RNA, TCRbeta-specific cDNA was produced by reverse transcription with a constant-region primer and ProtoScript II reverse transcriptase. Three nested multiplex PCR rounds, following a slightly modified ARM-PCR procedure, were used to build the TCRbeta libraries. Sample barcodes and Illumina adapters were attached in a final 25-cycle PCR using Deep VentR polymerase. Before sequencing, amplicons of 200-500 bp were gel-purified using a QIAquick gel extraction kit. An Illumina HiSeq 2500 was used to sequence the TCRbeta amplicons with 250-bp paired-end reads. Under the source paper's analysis protocol: To recover full CDR3 sequences, reads were quality-trimmed using Trimmomatic v0.33 and paired reads were then merged using FLASH v1.2.11. V, D and J germline segments were assigned to the rearranged TCRbeta sequences using MiGEC v1.2.1b. Clonotype statistics and Shannon-Wiener diversity indices were computed with VDJtools v1.0.0. To cut down on sampling bias, every analysis after diversity analysis relied on just the 250 most abundant clonotypes from each sample. TCRdb redid the processing of the public reads, applying fastp at Q25 and MiXCR, and retained in-frame beta chains. One record per CDR3 amino acid sequence lists the most common genes and DNA. The V and J calls shown here were made by TCRdb, not taken from the authors' results. The sample yields roughly 330,000 distinct CDR3 sequences; roughly two thirds were counted once. Of the sample, 5.5% to 8% is held by the ten largest clones.

The sample taken for sequencing was peripheral blood. The source is a man aged 35-49 years with primary liver carcinoma and hepatitis B virus infection.

CDR3 reads: CASSYSAEQFF. The sequenced DNA is TGTGCCAGCAGCTACAGTGCCGAGCAGTTCTTC. The chain is encoded by TRBV11-2 joined to TRBJ2-1, with an unclear D gene assignment. For CDR1 and CDR2, the germline V gene lists SGHAT and FQNNGV. From the cysteine through the phenylalanine, the CDR3 covers 11 amino acids. Left in the record is the CDR3 DNA by itself, 33 bases read in frame from the first base. V is reduced by 4 bases and J by 10 bases, leaving a spacing of 8 bases between them. The full variable domain, with segments outside the CDR3 supplied by the reference TRBV11-2 and TRBJ2-1 proteins, appears as EAGVAQSPRYKIIEKRQSVAFWCNPISGHATLYWYQQILGQGPKLLIQFQNNGVVDDSQLPKDRFSAERLKGVDSTLKIQPAKLEDSAVYLCASSYSAEQFFGPGTRLTVL.